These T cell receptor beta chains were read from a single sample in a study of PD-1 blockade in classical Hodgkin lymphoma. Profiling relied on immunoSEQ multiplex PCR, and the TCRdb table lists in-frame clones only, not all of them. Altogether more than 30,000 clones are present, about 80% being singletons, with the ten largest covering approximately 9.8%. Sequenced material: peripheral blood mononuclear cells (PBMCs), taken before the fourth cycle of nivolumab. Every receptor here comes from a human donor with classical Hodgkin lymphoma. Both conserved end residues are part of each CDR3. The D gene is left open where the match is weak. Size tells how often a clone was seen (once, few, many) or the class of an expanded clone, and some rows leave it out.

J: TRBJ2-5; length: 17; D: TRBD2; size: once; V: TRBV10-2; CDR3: CASRGLAGNVGQETQYF; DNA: TGCGCCAGCAGGGGACTAGCGGGCAACGTCGGGCAAGAGACCCAGTACTTC
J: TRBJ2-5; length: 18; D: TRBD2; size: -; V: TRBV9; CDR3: CASSVGVRDSGDQETQYF; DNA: TGTGCCAGCAGCGTGGGGGTGAGGGATAGCGGGGATCAAGAGACCCAGTACTTC
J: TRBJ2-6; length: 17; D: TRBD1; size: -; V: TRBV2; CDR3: CASSDWDRGAGANVLTF; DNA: TGTGCCAGCAGTGATTGGGACAGGGGAGCCGGGGCCAACGTCCTGACTTTC
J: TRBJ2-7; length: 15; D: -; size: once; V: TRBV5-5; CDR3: CASSLEPTGTYEQYF; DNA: TGTGCCAGCAGCTTGGAGCCCACAGGTACCTACGAGCAGTACTTC
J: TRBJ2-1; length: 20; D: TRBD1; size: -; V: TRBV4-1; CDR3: CASSQAWIFDRADFYNEQFF; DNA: TGCGCCAGCAGCCAAGCCTGGATATTCGACAGGGCCGATTTCTACAATGAGCAGTTCTTC
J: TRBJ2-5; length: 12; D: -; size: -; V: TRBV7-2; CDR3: CASSLLGETQYF; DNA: TGTGCCAGCAGCCTCCTAGGGGAGACCCAGTACTTC
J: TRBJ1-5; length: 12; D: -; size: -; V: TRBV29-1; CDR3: CSAGWVNGPQHF; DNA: TGCAGCGCCGGTTGGGTGAATGGGCCCCAGCATTTT
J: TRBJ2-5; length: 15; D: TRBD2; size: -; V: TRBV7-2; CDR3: CASSFVAGAGETQYF; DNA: TGTGCCAGCAGCTTCGTAGCGGGGGCAGGGGAGACCCAGTACTTC
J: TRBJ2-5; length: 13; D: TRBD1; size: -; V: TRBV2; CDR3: CASKETGTETQYF; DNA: TGTGCCAGCAAAGAGACAGGGACGGAGACCCAGTACTTC
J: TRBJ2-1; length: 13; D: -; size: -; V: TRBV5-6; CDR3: CASSFTGMDEQFF; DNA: TGTGCCAGCAGCTTTACAGGGATGGATGAGCAGTTCTTC
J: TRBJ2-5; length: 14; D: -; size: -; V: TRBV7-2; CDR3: CASSLEGLRQTQYF; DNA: TGTGCCAGCAGCTTAGAGGGACTCCGCCAGACCCAGTACTTC
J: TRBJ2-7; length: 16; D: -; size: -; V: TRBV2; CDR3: CASSEEVGVWSYEQYF; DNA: TGTGCCAGCAGTGAAGAGGTGGGGGTTTGGTCCTACGAGCAGTACTTC
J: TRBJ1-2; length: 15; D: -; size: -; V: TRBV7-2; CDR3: CASSENGGLGYGYTF; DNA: TGTGCCAGCAGCGAAAATGGGGGGCTAGGCTATGGCTACACCTTC
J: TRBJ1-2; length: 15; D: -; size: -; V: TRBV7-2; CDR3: CASSLAHEGLYGYTF; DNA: TGTGCCAGCAGCTTAGCGCACGAGGGGCTTTACGGCTACACCTTC
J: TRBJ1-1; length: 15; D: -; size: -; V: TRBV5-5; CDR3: CASSLDGGPYTEAFF; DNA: TGTGCCAGCAGCTTGGATGGGGGGCCCTACACTGAAGCTTTCTTT
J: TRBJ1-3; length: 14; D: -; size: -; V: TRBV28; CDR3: CASSNALSGNTIYF; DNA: TGTGCCAGCAGCAATGCCCTCTCTGGAAACACCATATATTTT
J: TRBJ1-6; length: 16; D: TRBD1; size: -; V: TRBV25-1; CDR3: CASSLRDRALSSPLHF; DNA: TGTGCCAGCAGTCTCCGGGACAGGGCTTTATCTTCACCCCTCCACTTT
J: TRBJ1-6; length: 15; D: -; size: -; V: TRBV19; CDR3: CASSARLNYNSPLHF; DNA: TGTGCCAGTAGTGCCAGACTTAACTATAATTCACCCCTCCACTTT
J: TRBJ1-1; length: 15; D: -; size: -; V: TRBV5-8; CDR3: CASSLYSDMNTEAFF; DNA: TGTGCCAGCAGCTTGTACAGTGATATGAACACTGAAGCTTTCTTT
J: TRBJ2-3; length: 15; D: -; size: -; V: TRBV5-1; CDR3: CASSLALIFNDTQYF; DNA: TGCGCCAGCAGCTTGGCCCTGATATTTAACGATACGCAGTATTTT
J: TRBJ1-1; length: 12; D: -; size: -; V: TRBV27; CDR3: CASSWTSTEAFF; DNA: TGTGCCAGCAGCTGGACGAGCACTGAAGCTTTCTTT
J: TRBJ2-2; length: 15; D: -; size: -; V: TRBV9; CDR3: CASSVEYGNTGELFF; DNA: TGTGCCAGCAGCGTAGAGTATGGAAACACCGGGGAGCTGTTTTTT
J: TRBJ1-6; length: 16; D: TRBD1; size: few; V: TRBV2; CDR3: CASTGQLSSYNSPLHF; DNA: TGTGCCTCAACGGGACAGTTGAGCTCCTATAATTCACCCCTCCACTTT
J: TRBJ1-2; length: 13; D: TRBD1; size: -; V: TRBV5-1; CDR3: CASSRDRVRGYTF; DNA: TGCGCCAGCAGCAGGGACAGGGTTCGCGGCTACACCTTC
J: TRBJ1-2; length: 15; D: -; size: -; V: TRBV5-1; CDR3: CASSLATGQFYGYTF; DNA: TGCGCCAGCAGCTTGGCCACCGGACAGTTCTATGGCTACACCTTC
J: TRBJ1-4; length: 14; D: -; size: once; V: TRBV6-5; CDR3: CASSRTATNEKLFF; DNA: TGTGCCAGCAGTAGGACAGCAACTAATGAAAAACTGTTTTTT
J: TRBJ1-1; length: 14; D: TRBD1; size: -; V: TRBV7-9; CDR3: CASAGQGARAEAFF; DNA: TGTGCCAGCGCCGGGCAGGGGGCGCGCGCTGAAGCTTTCTTT
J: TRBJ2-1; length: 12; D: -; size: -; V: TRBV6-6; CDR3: CASQGYYNEQFF; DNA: TGTGCCAGCCAGGGATACTACAATGAGCAGTTCTTC
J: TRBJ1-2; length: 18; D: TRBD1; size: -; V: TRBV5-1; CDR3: CASSLTKRQGGSDLGYTF; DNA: TGCGCCAGCAGCTTGACTAAGCGACAGGGGGGTTCTGACCTTGGCTACACCTTC
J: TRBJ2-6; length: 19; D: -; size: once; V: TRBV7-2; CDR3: CASRYLAGGSLSGANVLTF; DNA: TGTGCCAGCAGGTACCTTGCTGGGGGGTCCTTAAGTGGGGCCAACGTCCTGACTTTC
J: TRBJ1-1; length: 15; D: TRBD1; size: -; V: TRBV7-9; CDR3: CASSFSGTGGTEAFF; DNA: TGTGCCAGCAGCTTCTCCGGGACAGGGGGCACTGAAGCTTTCTTT